This note documents a single T cell receptor (beta chain) sequence. Original data processing: By means of reference gene primer amplification, nucleated cell counts were estimated. Generated by immunoSEQ multiplex PCR, the TCRdb table keeps only in-frame clones and is missing some. D and trimming come from the DNA, and the V and J calls and clone size come from that table. The data contain under 250,000 clones, about 93% of them singletons. The V and J ends lost 5 bases and 0 bases, in that order; junction bases with no gene match: 5. CDR1 and CDR2 from the germline V gene are MNHEY and SMNVEV (reference sequence). The CDR3 spans 15 residues. The source of the sample is a study of blood T cell repertoires in COVID-19. Study overall: Whether acute or convalescent, the COVID-19 samples came from the United States, Italy and Spain. T cells, B-cell-depleted T cells, or PBMCs supplied cDNA or gDNA.

Seattle cases were enrolled at active infection and followed longitudinally. The V call is TRBV27, the J call TRBJ1-1, with TRBD1 matching over 8 bases. The clonotype comes from a man in his thirties or forties with COVID-19, enrolled during active disease. The sequenced material came from peripheral blood. The CDR3 is CASSPQGVMNTEAFF. The CDR3 coding sequence is TGTGCCAGCAGTCCACAGGGGGTAATGAACACTGAAGCTTTCTTT.